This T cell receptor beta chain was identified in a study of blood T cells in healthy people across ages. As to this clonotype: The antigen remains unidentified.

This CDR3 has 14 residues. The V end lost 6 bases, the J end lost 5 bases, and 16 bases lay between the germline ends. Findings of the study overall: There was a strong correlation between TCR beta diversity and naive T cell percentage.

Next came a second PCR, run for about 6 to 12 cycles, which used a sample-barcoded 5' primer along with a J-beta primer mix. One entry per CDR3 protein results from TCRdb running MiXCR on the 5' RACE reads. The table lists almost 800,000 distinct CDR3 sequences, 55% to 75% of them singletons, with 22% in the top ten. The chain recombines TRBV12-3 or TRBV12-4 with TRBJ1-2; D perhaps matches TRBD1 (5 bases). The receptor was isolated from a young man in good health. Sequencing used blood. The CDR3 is CASRPGLSGYGYTF. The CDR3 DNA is TGTGCCAGCAGGCCGGGACTCTCAGGGTATGGCTACACCTTC.